This entry is about one T cell receptor (beta chain). There is no known antigen for this receptor. No much larger clone is present one base from it, and per-base qualities are unavailable. A case-control design nested within a healthcare worker cohort in London, UK, was used, with weekly nasopharyngeal swab PCR tests and blood sampling performed. Healthcare workers were enrolled in the week of the UK lockdown, from 23 to 31 March 2020, and were followed every week for up to 16 weeks. Library construction relied on 5' RACE. Sequenced on a NextSeq 500. To correct for sequencing error and PCR bias, the TCR library protocol tagged individual cDNA molecules with unique molecular identifiers. Sequencing covered both TCR alpha and beta chains, and within each sample the abundances of alpha and beta sequences were tightly co-correlated. The study's processing was this. Decombinator V4 was used to perform V gene, J gene and CDR3 annotation of TCR sequences. TCRs were defined as expanded if a significant change between any two time points was detected under a Poisson model with p below 0.0001. Abundances of TCRs were expressed as counts per million after normalisation to the total number of TCRs sequenced in each sample. TRAV1-2 paired with TRAJ12, TRAJ20 or TRAJ33 defined MAIT TCRs, while TRAV10 paired with TRAJ18 defined iNKT TCRs. VDJdb, accessed 1 November 2021, was searched for CMV, EBV and SARS-CoV-2 annotated TCRs, excluding TCRs annotated for multiple antigens. TCRdb cleaned the public reads at Q25 with fastp, built clones with MiXCR and kept in-frame beta chains. Entries that share a CDR3 protein sequence are merged under the most common genes and DNA. Here the V and J calls rest on TCRdb's processing, not on the authors' analysis. Recorded for this sample are some 66,000 distinct CDR3 sequences; under 15% of them occurred a single time. About 8.5% of the sample is in the top ten clones.

This record belongs to a study of early T cells in non-severe SARS-CoV-2 infection (dated by TCRdb to 2020 to 2023). Describing the broader study: Because TCR sequencing relied on bulk RNA taken from unsorted whole blood, pairing of alpha and beta chains was not possible. Results the study describes overall, beyond this receptor: Matching against VDJdb was skewed toward anti-spike CD8 responses, likely underestimated virus-specific expansions, and missed private and CD4 specificities.

As encoded in the germline V gene, CDR1 is MDHEN while CDR2 is SYDVKM. Inclusive of the bounding cysteine and phenylalanine, the CDR3 is 16 residues long. Just the 48-base CDR3 DNA is kept, in frame starting at base 1. The V end gives up 6 bases and the J end 8 bases, leaving 13 bases in the junction not matched to a gene. This sequence originates from an adult who was a healthcare worker with PCR-confirmed SARS-CoV-2 infection or an uninfected control (not recorded which). The chain is assembled from TRBV28 and TRBJ1-5, and 10 junction bases match TRBD1. The sample comprised whole blood. The sequenced DNA: TGTGCCAGCAGAAAAACGGGACAGGGGATTGGAAAGCCCCAGCATTTT. This gives the protein CASRKTGQGIGKPQHF.